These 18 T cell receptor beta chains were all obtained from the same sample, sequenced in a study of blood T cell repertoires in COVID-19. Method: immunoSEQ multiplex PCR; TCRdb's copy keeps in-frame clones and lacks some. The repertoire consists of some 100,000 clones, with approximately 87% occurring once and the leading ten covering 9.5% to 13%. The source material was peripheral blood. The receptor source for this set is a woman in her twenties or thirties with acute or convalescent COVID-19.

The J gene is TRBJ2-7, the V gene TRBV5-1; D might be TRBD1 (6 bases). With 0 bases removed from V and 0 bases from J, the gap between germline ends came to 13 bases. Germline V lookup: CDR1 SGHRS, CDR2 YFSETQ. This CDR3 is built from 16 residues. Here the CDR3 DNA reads TGCGCCAGCAGCTTGGAACAGGGATCTAGCTCCTACGAGCAGTACTTC. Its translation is CASSLEQGSSSYEQYF.

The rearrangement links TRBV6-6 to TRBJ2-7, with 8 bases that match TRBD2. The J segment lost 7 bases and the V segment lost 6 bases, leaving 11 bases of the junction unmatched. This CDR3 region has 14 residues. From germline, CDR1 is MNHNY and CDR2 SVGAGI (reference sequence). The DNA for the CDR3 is TGTGCCAGCAGCATTTCGGGGGGGGCGAGGGAGCAGTACTTC. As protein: CASSISGGAREQYF.

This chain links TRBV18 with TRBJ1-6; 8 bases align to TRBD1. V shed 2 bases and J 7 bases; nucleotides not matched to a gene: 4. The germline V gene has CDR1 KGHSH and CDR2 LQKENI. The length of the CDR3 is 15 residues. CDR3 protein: CASSPTDRENSPLHF. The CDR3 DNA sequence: TGTGCCAGCTCACCAACGGACAGGGAGAATTCACCCCTCCACTTT.

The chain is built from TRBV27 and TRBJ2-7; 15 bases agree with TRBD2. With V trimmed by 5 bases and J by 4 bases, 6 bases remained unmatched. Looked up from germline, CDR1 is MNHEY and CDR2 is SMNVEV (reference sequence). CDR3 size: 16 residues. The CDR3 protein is CASSQGLAGGMYEQYF. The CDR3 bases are TGTGCCAGCAGTCAGGGACTAGCGGGGGGTATGTACGAGCAGTACTTC.

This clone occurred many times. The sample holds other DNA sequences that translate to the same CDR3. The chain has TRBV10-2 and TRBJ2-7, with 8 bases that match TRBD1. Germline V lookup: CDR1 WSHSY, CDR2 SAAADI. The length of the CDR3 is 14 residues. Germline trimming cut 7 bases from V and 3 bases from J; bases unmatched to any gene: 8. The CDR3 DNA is TGCGCCAGCACCTTGACAGGGGCGAGCTACGAGCAGTACTTC. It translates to CASTLTGASYEQYF.

The CDR3 loop is CASSSSSGTEAFF. The CDR3 coding sequence is TGTGCCAGCAGCTCCTCTAGTGGGACTGAAGCTTTCTTT. The chain is built from TRBV7-8 and TRBJ1-1; D unclear. Trimming stripped 4 bases from V and 5 bases from J, with 11 bases between. CDR1 is SGHVS and CDR2 is FQNEAQ in the germline V gene. This CDR3 is built from 13 residues. The whole variable domain, remainder taken from reference TRBV7-8 and TRBJ1-1, is GAGVSQSPRYKVAKRGQDVALRCDPISGHVSLFWYQQALGQGPEFLTYFQNEAQLDKSGLPSDRFFAERPEGSVSTLKIQRTQQEDSAVYLCASSSSSGTEAFFGQGTRLTVV.

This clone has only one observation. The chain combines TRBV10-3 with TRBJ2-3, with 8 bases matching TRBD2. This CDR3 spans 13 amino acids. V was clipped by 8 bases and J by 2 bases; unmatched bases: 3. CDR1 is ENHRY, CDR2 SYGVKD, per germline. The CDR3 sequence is CAILAGFTDTQYF. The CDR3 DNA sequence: TGTGCCATCTTAGCGGGGTTCACAGATACGCAGTATTTT.

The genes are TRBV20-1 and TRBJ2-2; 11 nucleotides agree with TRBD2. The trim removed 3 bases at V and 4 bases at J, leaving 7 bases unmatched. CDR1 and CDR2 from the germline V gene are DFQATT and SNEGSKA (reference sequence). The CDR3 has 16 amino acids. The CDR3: CSASGVGTSGTGELFF. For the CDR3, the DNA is TGCAGTGCTAGTGGGGTTGGGACTAGCGGCACCGGGGAGCTGTTTTTT.

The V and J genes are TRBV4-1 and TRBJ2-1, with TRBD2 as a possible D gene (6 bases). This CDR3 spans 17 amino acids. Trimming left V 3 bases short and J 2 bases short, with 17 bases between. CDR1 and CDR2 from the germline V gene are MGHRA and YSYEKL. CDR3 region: CASSHREGRLAYNEQFF. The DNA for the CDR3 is TGCGCCAGCAGCCACCGGGAAGGGAGGCTTGCCTACAATGAGCAGTTCTTC.

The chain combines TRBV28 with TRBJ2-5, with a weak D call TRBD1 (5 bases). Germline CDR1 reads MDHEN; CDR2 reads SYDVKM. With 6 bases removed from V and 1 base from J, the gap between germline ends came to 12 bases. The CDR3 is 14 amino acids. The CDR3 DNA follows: TGTGCCAGCAGAGGGGCGGCCATCCAAGAGACCCAGTACTTC. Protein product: CASRGAAIQETQYF.

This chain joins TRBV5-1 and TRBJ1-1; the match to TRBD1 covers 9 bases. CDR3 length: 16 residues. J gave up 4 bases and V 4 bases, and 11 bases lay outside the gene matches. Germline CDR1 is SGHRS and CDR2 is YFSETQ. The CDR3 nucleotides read TGCGCCAGCAGCGTACCCACAGGGGGCGCGGGCACTGAAGCTTTCTTT. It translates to CASSVPTGGAGTEAFF.

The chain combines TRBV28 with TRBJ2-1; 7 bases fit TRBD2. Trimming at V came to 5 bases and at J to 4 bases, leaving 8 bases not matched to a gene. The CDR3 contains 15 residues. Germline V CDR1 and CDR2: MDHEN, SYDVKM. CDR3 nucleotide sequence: TGTGCCAGCAGTAACATCGGGGGGAAATACAATGAGCAGTTCTTC. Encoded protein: CASSNIGGKYNEQFF.

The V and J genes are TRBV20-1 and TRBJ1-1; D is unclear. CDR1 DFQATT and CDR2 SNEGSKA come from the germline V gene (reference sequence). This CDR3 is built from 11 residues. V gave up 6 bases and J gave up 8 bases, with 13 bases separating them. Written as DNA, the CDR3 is TGCAGTGCCGGCCTAACGGGGGAAGCTTTCTTT. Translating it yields CSAGLTGEAFF.

The CDR3 spells CASSLDVFTEAFF. The DNA for the CDR3 is TGTGCCAGCAGCCTAGACGTTTTCACTGAAGCTTTCTTT. The rearrangement joins TRBV5-6 to TRBJ1-1; D is unclear. CDR1 is SGHDT, CDR2 YYEEEE, per germline. The germline V and J ends were trimmed by 4 bases and 4 bases, with 11 bases remaining between them. The length of the CDR3 is 13 residues.

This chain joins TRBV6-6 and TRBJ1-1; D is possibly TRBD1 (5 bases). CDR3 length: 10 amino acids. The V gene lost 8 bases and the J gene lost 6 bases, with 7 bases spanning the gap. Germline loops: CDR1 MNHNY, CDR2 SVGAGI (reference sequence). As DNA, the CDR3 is TGTGCCAGCGGGGGGGCTGAAGCTTTCTTT. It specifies CASGGAEAFF.

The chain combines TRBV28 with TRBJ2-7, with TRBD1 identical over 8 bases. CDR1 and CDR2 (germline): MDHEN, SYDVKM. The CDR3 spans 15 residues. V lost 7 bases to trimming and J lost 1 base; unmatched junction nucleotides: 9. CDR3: CASNTPGQASYEQYF. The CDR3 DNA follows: TGTGCCAGCAATACGCCGGGACAGGCATCCTACGAGCAGTACTTC.

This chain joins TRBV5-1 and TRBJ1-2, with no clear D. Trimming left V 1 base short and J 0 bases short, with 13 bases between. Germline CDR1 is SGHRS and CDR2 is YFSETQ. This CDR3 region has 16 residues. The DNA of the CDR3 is TGCGCCAGCAGCTTGTTGGAGGGTTTAGCTAACTATGGCTACACCTTC. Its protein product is CASSLLEGLANYGYTF.

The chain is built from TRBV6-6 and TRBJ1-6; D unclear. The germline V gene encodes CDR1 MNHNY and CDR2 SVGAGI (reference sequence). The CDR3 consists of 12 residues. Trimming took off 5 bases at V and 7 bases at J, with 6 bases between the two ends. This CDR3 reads CASSPPNSPLHF. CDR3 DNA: TGTGCCAGCAGTCCTCCCAATTCACCCCTCCACTTT.